This T cell receptor beta chain is drawn from a study of blood T cell repertoires in COVID-19. As for the study in general: Samples came from the United States, Italy and Spain, spanning acute and convalescent COVID-19. PBMCs, B-cell-depleted T cells, or T cells were the source of the cDNA or gDNA that made up the material.

Trimming at V came to 5 bases and at J to 4 bases, leaving 4 bases not matched to a gene. CDR3 length equals 15 residues. Germline V gene sequence: CDR1 SGHVS, CDR2 FNYEAQ. In the study's own analysis: Reference gene primers were amplified, and this amplification served to estimate nucleated cell counts. Assay: immunoSEQ multiplex PCR; the TCRdb copy retains only in-frame clones and omits some. That table supplies the V and J calls and clone size; D and trimming were determined from the DNA. The data contain 110,000 or so clones, roughly 81% of them singletons. The source is a man aged 40-50 years with acute or convalescent COVID-19. V is TRBV7-6 and J is TRBJ2-2; 10 positions agree with TRBD1. Sequencing was done on a sample of peripheral blood. The CDR3 DNA follows: TGTGCCAGCAGCACCCGGACAGGGGGCACCGGGGAGCTGTTTTTT. This encodes CASSTRTGGTGELFF.